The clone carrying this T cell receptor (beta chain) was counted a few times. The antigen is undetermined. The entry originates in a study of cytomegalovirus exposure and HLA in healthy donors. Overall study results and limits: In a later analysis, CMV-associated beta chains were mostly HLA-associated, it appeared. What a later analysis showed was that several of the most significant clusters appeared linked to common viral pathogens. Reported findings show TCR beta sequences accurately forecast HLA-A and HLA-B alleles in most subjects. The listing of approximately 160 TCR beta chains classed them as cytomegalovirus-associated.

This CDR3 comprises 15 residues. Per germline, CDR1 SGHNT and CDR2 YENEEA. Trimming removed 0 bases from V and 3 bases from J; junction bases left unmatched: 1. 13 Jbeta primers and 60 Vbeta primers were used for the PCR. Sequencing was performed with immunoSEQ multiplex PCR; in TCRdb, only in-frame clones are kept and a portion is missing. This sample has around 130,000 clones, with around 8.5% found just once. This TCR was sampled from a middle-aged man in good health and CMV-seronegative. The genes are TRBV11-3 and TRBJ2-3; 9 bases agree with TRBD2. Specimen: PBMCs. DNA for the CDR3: TGTGCCAGCAGCTTAGAAAGCGGGGGGACAGATACGCAGTATTTT. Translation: CASSLESGGTDTQYF.